Presented here are 18 T cell receptor beta chains from one specimen sequenced in a study of blood T cells in healthy people across ages. A sample-barcoded 5' primer and a J-beta primer mix were used in a second PCR of about 7 to 11 cycles. MiXCR, applied by TCRdb to the 5' RACE reads, yields one record per CDR3 protein. The sample holds approximately 600,000 distinct CDR3 sequences, under 70% seen once. Sequencing was done on a sample of blood. The source is a man between 60 and 75 years old in good health.

For the CDR3, the DNA is TGTGCCAGCAGGGCCCGGGACACCGTCTATGGCTACACCTTC. This gives the protein CASRARDTVYGYTF. The chain has TRBV2 and TRBJ1-2; maybe TRBD1 (6 bases). Between the trimmed V and J ends, which lost 6 bases and 4 bases, there was a span of 15 bases. The germline V gene encodes CDR1 SNHLY and CDR2 FYNNEI. The CDR3 extends over 14 amino acids. Combining the CDR3 with reference TRBV2 and TRBJ1-2 gives the whole variable domain EPEVTQTPSHQVTQMGQEVILRCVPISNHLYFYWYRQILGQKVEFLVSFYNNEISEKSEIFDDQFSVERPDGSNFTLKIRSTKLEDSAMYFCASRARDTVYGYTFGSGTRLTVV.

This clonotype has just a few counts. This chain uses TRBV4-1 with TRBJ2-1; D not certain. Germline V lookup: CDR1 MGHRA, CDR2 YSYEKL. CDR3 length: 14 residues. Trimming cost V 0 bases and J 10 bases, with 13 bases left between them. CDR3 nucleotide sequence: TGCGCCAGCAGCCAAGATGAAAGGATTGGGGAGCAGTTCTTC. Translating it yields CASSQDERIGEQFF.

This clonotype was picked up one time. The V gene is TRBV20-1, the J gene TRBJ2-3; D is perhaps TRBD1 (5 bases). CDR1 and CDR2 (germline): DFQATT, SNEGSKA (reference sequence). This CDR3 is 14 amino acids long. V lost 3 bases and J 2 bases, leaving 12 bases between the germline ends. This CDR3 is CSASTGAVTDTQYF. The CDR3 DNA is TGCAGTGCTAGTACAGGTGCGGTCACAGATACGCAGTATTTT.

The chain carries TRBV11-3 and TRBJ1-1; D gene uncertain. The CDR3 extends over 13 amino acids. Deletions cut 2 bases from V and 4 bases from J, with 8 bases between. From germline, CDR1 is SGHNT and CDR2 YENEEA. CDR3 DNA: TGTGCCAGCAGCTTAAAACGGACCACTGAAGCTTTCTTT. The encoded protein is CASSLKRTTEAFF.

This clonotype occurred once. V and J are TRBV10-3 and TRBJ1-2; no reliable D call. The ends were cut back, 7 bases at V and 2 bases at J, with 14 bases in the middle. Germline V gives CDR1 ENHRY, CDR2 SYGVKD. The CDR3 totals 14 residues. CDR3 sequence (DNA): TGTGCCATCAACGAGGGAAATAGAAACTATGGCTACACCTTC. This sequence encodes CAINEGNRNYGYTF.

The CDR3 coding sequence is TGTGCCAGCACCTCGACTAGCGGGGGGGCAGATACGCAGTATTTT. Protein: CASTSTSGGADTQYF. This chain connects TRBV12-3 or TRBV12-4 to TRBJ2-3; 14 nucleotides agree with TRBD2. The CDR3 loop spans 15 amino acids. V shed 7 bases and J 4 bases; nucleotides not matched to a gene: 4.

This clonotype was detected once. Possible read error: a much larger clone is one base away. The chain combines TRBV5-1 with TRBJ2-7; D not resolved. Germline V gene data show CDR1 as SGHRS and CDR2 as YFSETQ. This CDR3 comprises 11 residues. In DNA, the CDR3 is TGCGCCGGCAGCGAAGCCTACGAGCAGTACTTC. Amino acids: CAGSEAYEQYF.

To note about this clonotype: The junction departs from the called germline gene at one end, perhaps through a read error. This chain links TRBV5-1 with TRBJ2-1; D might be TRBD1 (6 bases). CDR3 length: 17 residues. The V gene's germline CDR1 is SGHRS and CDR2 YFSETQ. The CDR3: CASSLHSGASSCNEQFF. Written as DNA, the CDR3 is TGCGCCAGCAGCTTGCATTCAGGGGCCAGCTCCTGCAATGAGCAGTTCTTC.

J is TRBJ2-1 and V is TRBV28; 10 bases are a match to TRBD2. Germline lookup yields CDR1 MDHEN and CDR2 SYDVKM. Trimming took 5 bases from V and 1 from J; bases not matched to a gene: 5. This CDR3 is built from 16 residues. The CDR3 protein is CASSPASGGSYNEQFF. The CDR3, as DNA: TGTGCCAGCAGTCCGGCTAGCGGGGGTTCCTACAATGAGCAGTTCTTC.

This clonotype showed up just once. V gene TRBV4-1 combines with J gene TRBJ2-1; 7 nucleotides match TRBD1. The CDR3 totals 16 residues. Germline assignment: CDR1 MGHRA and CDR2 YSYEKL. With V trimmed by 3 bases and J by 5 bases, 10 bases remained unmatched. DNA of the CDR3: TGCGCCAGCAGCCAGCCCCGAGGGGGACAGCACAATGAGCAGTTCTTC. This sequence encodes CASSQPRGGQHNEQFF.

The chain uses TRBV12-3 or TRBV12-4 and TRBJ2-5, with 8 bases that match TRBD1. The better agreement between TRBJ2-7 and the DNA end casts doubt on the J call. The length of the CDR3 is 12 residues. This chain's CDR3 is CASMGQADEQYF. The CDR3 DNA follows: TGTGCCAGCATGGGACAGGCCGACGAGCAGTACTTC.

The V and J genes are TRBV28 and TRBJ2-7, with D unclear. Trimming cost V 6 bases and J 2 bases, with 14 bases left between them. From germline, CDR1 is MDHEN and CDR2 SYDVKM. This CDR3 spans 14 amino acids. DNA for the CDR3: TGTGCCAGCAGAGATACAAAGGCCCCCTACGAGCAGTACTTC. The encoded protein is CASRDTKAPYEQYF.

The chain links TRBV5-6 to TRBJ1-2; TRBD1 agrees at 7 bases. Looked up from germline, CDR1 is SGHDT and CDR2 is YYEEEE. CDR3 length: 14 amino acids. Germline trimming cut 4 bases from V and 8 bases from J; bases unmatched to any gene: 11. CDR3 in amino acids: CASSPRDSAWGYTF. The CDR3 DNA reads TGTGCCAGCAGCCCCCGGGACAGTGCTTGGGGCTACACCTTC.

The chain employs TRBV5-5 and TRBJ2-1; a weak D match, TRBD2 (6 bases). CDR1 and CDR2 from the germline V gene are SGHKS and YYEKEE (reference sequence). CDR3 size: 16 residues. Trimming pared 4 bases from V and 2 bases from J, leaving 16 bases between. As DNA, the CDR3 is TGTGCCAGCAGCGCGGGACCAGGGAAACCCTACAATGAGCAGTTCTTC. Its protein product is CASSAGPGKPYNEQFF. The full variable domain, rest sourced from reference TRBV5-5 and TRBJ2-1, is DAGVTQSPTHLIKTRGQQVTLRCSPISGHKSVSWYQQVLGQGPQFIFQYYEKEERGRGNFPDRFSARQFPNYSSELNVNALLLGDSALYLCASSAGPGKPYNEQFFGPGTRLTVL.

The chain carries TRBV28 and TRBJ2-5, with D tentatively TRBD2 (6 bases). Trimming removed 6 bases at V and 5 bases at J, with 19 bases between. CDR1 is MDHEN, CDR2 SYDVKM, per germline. The CDR3 totals 15 residues. The CDR3 sequence: CASRRGTLVAETQYF. DNA of the CDR3: TGTGCCAGCAGACGCGGGACTTTAGTCGCGGAGACCCAGTACTTC.

The V call is TRBV2, the J call TRBJ2-1; 7 positions match TRBD2. The CDR3 loop spans 15 amino acids. Trimming removed 7 bases from V and 5 bases from J; junction bases left unmatched: 11. The V gene's germline CDR1 is SNHLY and CDR2 FYNNEI. This chain's CDR3 is CASTQLASSNNEQFF. In nucleotides, the CDR3 is TGTGCCAGCACCCAACTAGCGAGCAGCAACAATGAGCAGTTCTTC. The full variable domain, with the rest looked up from reference TRBV2 and TRBJ2-1, is EPEVTQTPSHQVTQMGQEVILRCVPISNHLYFYWYRQILGQKVEFLVSFYNNEISEKSEIFDDQFSVERPDGSNFTLKIRSTKLEDSAMYFCASTQLASSNNEQFFGPGTRLTVL.

Only one count was recorded for this clonotype. The rearrangement joins TRBV20-1 to TRBJ2-7; 7 bases are shared with TRBD2. J was trimmed by 2 bases and V by 5 bases; bases with no gene match: 15. This CDR3 has 16 amino acids. Germline values: CDR1 DFQATT, CDR2 SNEGSKA (reference sequence). This CDR3 is CSAPRGLAALTYEQYF. The CDR3 coding sequence is TGCAGTGCTCCAAGGGGCCTAGCGGCCCTCACCTACGAGCAGTACTTC.

The V call is TRBV4-2, the J call TRBJ1-3, with D uncertain. This CDR3 has 17 residues. Trimming took off 0 bases at V and 0 bases at J, with 12 bases between the two ends. In germline, CDR1 is LGHNA, CDR2 YNFKEQ. CDR3 nucleotides: TGTGCCAGCAGCCAAGATCGCCGGGCGAGCTCTGGAAACACCATATATTTT. Its protein product is CASSQDRRASSGNTIYF.